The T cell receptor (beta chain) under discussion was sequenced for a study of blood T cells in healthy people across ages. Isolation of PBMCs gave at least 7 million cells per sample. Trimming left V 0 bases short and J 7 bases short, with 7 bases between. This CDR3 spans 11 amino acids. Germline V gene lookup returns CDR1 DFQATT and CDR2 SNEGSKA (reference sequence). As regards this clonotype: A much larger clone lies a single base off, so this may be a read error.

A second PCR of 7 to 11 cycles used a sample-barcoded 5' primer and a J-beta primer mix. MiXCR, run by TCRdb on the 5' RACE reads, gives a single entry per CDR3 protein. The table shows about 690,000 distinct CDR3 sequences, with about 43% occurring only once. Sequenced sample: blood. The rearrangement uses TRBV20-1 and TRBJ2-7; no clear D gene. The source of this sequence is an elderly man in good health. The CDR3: CSARDYNEQYF. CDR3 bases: TGCAGTGCTAGAGACTACAATGAGCAGTACTTC.